This TCR beta chain was observed in a study of molecular identifiers for immune sequencing clone quantification. Findings of the study overall: Over 98% of CMV-specific effector molecules, but under 1% of naive ones, were in clones above 20 copies. Highly expanded clone sizes could be underestimated through barcode sharing by identical TCR molecules.

Every naive CD8 library was made from between roughly 18,000 and 1,100,000 sorted cells with 10%, 30% or 50% RNA. This clonotype was counted ten times or more. Its antigen remains unidentified. Previously described methods and listed TCR primers were employed for the bulk TCR libraries. TCRdb fed the PCR reads into MiXCR, producing one record per CDR3 protein. The data hold about 32,000 distinct CDR3 sequences, with over 15% observed a single time. The CDR3 is 17 residues long. Per germline, CDR1 SGHRS and CDR2 YFSETQ. V gave up 0 bases and J gave up 4 bases, with 18 bases separating them. This clonotype was sampled from a human donor in good health. Some libraries in this study had Jurkat cell RNA spiked in. This rearrangement joins TRBV5-1 to TRBJ2-3; D remains unclear. Sequencing input: naive CD8+ T cells from blood, with Jurkat cell RNA spiked in. Subset indicated: FACS-sorted CD8+CD4-CCR7+CD45RA+ naive T cells. CDR3 residues: CASSLAVRPGGADTQYF. Written as DNA, the CDR3 is TGCGCCAGCAGCTTGGCCGTTCGCCCCGGCGGCGCAGATACGCAGTATTTT.